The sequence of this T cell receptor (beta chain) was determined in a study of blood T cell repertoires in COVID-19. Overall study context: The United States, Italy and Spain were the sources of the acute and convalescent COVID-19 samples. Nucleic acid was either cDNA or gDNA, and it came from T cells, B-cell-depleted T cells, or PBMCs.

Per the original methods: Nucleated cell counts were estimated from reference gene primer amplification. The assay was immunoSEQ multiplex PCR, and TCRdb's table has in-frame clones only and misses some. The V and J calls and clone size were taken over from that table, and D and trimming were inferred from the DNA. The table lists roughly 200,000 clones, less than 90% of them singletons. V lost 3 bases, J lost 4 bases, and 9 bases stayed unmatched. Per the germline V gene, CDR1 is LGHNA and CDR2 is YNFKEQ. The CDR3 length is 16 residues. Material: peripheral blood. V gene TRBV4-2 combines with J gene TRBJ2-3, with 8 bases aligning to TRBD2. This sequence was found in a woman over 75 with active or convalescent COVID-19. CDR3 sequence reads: CASSQLLRGVADTQYF. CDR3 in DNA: TGTGCCAGCAGCCAGCTTTTGCGGGGGGTTGCAGATACGCAGTATTTT.